This TCR beta chain came from a study of blood T cell repertoires in COVID-19. Across the study: Donors in the United States, Italy and Spain gave samples during acute or convalescent COVID-19. The cDNA or gDNA used as material had been derived from T cells, B-cell-depleted T cells, or PBMCs.

In the authors' workflow: Amplification from reference gene primers served as the basis for estimated nucleated cell counts. Assay: immunoSEQ multiplex PCR; the TCRdb copy retains only in-frame clones and omits some. Clonal size and the V and J genes are those of that table, whereas D and trimming came from the DNA. Of approximately 120,000 clones listed, around 86% are singletons. The specimen sequenced was peripheral blood. This TCR derives from a woman aged 80 or older with acute or convalescent COVID-19.

The CDR3 sequence: CASMQGDGYTF. The DNA for the CDR3 is TGTGCCAGCATGCAGGGCGATGGCTACACCTTC. The chain uses TRBV2 and TRBJ1-2, with a possible D match to TRBD1 (5 bases). Germline lookup yields CDR1 SNHLY and CDR2 FYNNEI. This CDR3 region has 11 residues. Trimming removed 7 bases from V and 6 bases from J, with 9 bases in between.